This T cell receptor beta chain was profiled in a study of identical twins. TCRdb re-analysed the 5' RACE reads in MiXCR, keeping a single row per CDR3 protein. The data show some 900,000 distinct CDR3 sequences, with around 12% seen just once and roughly 1.5% held by the top ten. Germline loops: CDR1 SGHDT, CDR2 YYEEEE. The CDR3 contains 18 residues. V lost 3 bases, J lost 3 bases, and 22 bases lay in between. Another study also made use of these data, one on yellow fever vaccine responses in identical twins.

The source of this sequence is a young woman in good health. The rearrangement links TRBV5-6 to TRBJ2-1; D gene unclear. The sequencing input was PBMCs. The CDR3 nucleotides read TGTGCCAGCAGCTCGCCCGTCGAAGGGCGCCCTAACTACAATGAGCAGTTCTTC. It codes for CASSSPVEGRPNYNEQFF.